This TCR beta chain originates from a study of molecular identifiers for immune sequencing clone quantification. Libraries of naive CD8 cells were prepared from roughly 18,000 to 920,000 sorted cells using 10%, 30% or 50% RNA. The authors built bulk TCR libraries by previously described methods with listed TCR primers. TCRdb analysed the PCR reads with MiXCR anew, one entry per CDR3 protein. The sample has about 640,000 distinct CDR3 sequences; just under 20% are singletons. V was clipped by 6 bases and J by 6 bases, with 7 bases between them. The CDR3 length is 11 residues. The germline gives CDR1 MNHEY, CDR2 SVGEGT. This clonotype occurred many times. Its matching antigen is unknown. Findings of the study overall: Researchers reportedly could pick up spiked Jurkat TCR RNA from one cell mixed into approximately 910,000 naive cells.

The chain joins TRBV6-2 or TRBV6-3 to TRBJ2-3, with D hard to call. The sample was naive CD8+ T cells from blood, with Jurkat cell RNA spiked in. Described subset: FACS-sorted CD8+CD4-CCR7+CD45RA+ naive T cells. The TCR comes from a human donor in good health. Some libraries in this study had Jurkat cell RNA spiked in. The CDR3 bases are TGTGCCAGCAGCTCCAGGGATACGCAGTATTTT. Translating gives CASSSRDTQYF.